The clone carrying this T cell receptor beta chain was detected once. The multiple sclerosis control group was made up of treatment-naive patients with stable or active relapsing-remitting disease. The V end was cut by 8 bases, the J end by 6 bases, with 11 bases between. Germline lookup yields CDR1 MNHEY and CDR2 SMNVEV (reference sequence). The CDR3 runs 12 residues. The data belong to a study of CD8 T cells in Susac syndrome. Reverse transcription of about 0.45 to 1 ug RNA was performed with random hexamers. Each CDR3 protein is one row after TCRdb ran MiXCR on the immunoSEQ multiplex PCR reads. This table holds about 52,000 distinct CDR3 sequences, 90% to 95% found once.

The genes are TRBV27 and TRBJ2-1; D not certain. The receptor's source is a human donor with multiple sclerosis. What was sequenced was CD8+ T cells from PBMCs. Written as DNA, the CDR3 is TGTGCCAGCGGTATTATAGGCAATGAGCAGTTCTTC. It yields the protein CASGIIGNEQFF.